The entry below describes one TCR beta chain. The repertoire was sequenced with immunoSEQ multiplex PCR; TCRdb's copy has only in-frame clones and lacks some. Here the sample spans 65,000 to 75,000 clones, 83% being singletons. The CDR3 is 15 amino acids. The V gene lost 5 bases and the J gene lost 3 bases, with 14 bases spanning the gap. Germline lookup yields CDR1 SGHRS and CDR2 YFSETQ. These data belong to a study of blood T cell repertoires in COVID-19. The sequence was obtained from an elderly man with acute or convalescent COVID-19. The sequenced sample was peripheral blood. V usage is TRBV5-1 and J usage is TRBJ1-4; no clear D. The CDR3 here is CASRPGEGANEKLFF. CDR3 nucleotides: TGCGCCAGCAGACCGGGCGAGGGCGCTAATGAAAAACTGTTTTTT.